Following are 13 T cell receptor beta chains from one sample sequenced in a study of blood T cell repertoires in COVID-19. Produced via immunoSEQ multiplex PCR; TCRdb's table is partial and in-frame only. Of about 220,000 clones detected, about 88% appear once; the ten largest clones hold roughly 2.7%. Sequenced material: PBMCs or T cells enriched from blood (not recorded which). Receptors originate from a woman in her twenties or thirties who had recovered from COVID-19.

The chain joins TRBV7-9 to TRBJ2-3; D remains unclear. Germline V gives CDR1 SEHNR, CDR2 FQNEAQ (reference sequence). The CDR3 runs to 16 residues. V was cut by 9 bases and J by 0 bases, with 19 bases left in between. CDR3 in DNA: TGTGCCAGTATCACGTGGGCGCCGAGTAGCACAGATACGCAGTATTTT. Amino acid sequence: CASITWAPSSTDTQYF.

The genes are TRBV6-5 and TRBJ1-1; no reliable D call. The CDR3 length is 12 residues. The V end lost 6 bases, the J end lost 3 bases, and 8 bases lay between the germline ends. Germline V gene lookup returns CDR1 MNHEY and CDR2 SVGAGI. In nucleotides, the CDR3 is TGTGCCAGCAGGGCCCGTCACACTGAAGCTTTCTTT. It is translated as CASRARHTEAFF.

The chain combines TRBV11-2 with TRBJ2-5; TRBD2 agrees at 16 bases. V was pared by 5 bases and J by 2 bases, with 5 bases of the junction left unmatched. The CDR3 is 17 residues long. The germline V gene encodes CDR1 SGHAT and CDR2 FQNNGV. In nucleotides, the CDR3 is TGTGCCAGCAGCCCAGGGACTAGCGGGGGGGGACAAGAGACCCAGTACTTC. This encodes CASSPGTSGGGQETQYF.

This chain joins TRBV7-4 and TRBJ1-3, with no clear D. The ends were cut back, 5 bases at V and 0 bases at J, with 17 bases in the middle. The length of the CDR3 is 17 residues. Germline V gene data show CDR1 as SGHVT and CDR2 as SQSDAQ. The CDR3 here is CASSQGGSLYSGNTIYF. For the CDR3, the DNA is TGTGCCAGCAGCCAAGGAGGTTCCCTTTACTCTGGAAACACCATATATTTT.

The rearrangement joins TRBV18 to TRBJ1-1; 11 bases align to TRBD1. The germline CDR1 and CDR2 sequences are KGHSH and LQKENI. V gave up 1 base and J gave up 3 bases; unmatched junction bases: 4. This CDR3 region has 16 residues. The CDR3 region is CASSPRRDRGDTEAFF. CDR3 sequence (DNA): TGTGCCAGCTCACCACGCCGGGACAGGGGGGACACTGAAGCTTTCTTT.

The chain combines TRBV19 with TRBJ1-2, with TRBD1 matching over 9 bases. Germline V gene lookup returns CDR1 LNHDA and CDR2 SQIVND (reference sequence). This CDR3 contains 14 residues. Germline trimming cut 4 bases from V and 4 bases from J; bases unmatched to any gene: 4. CDR3 sequence: CASSTGQGSYGYTF. The CDR3, as DNA: TGTGCCAGTAGTACCGGACAGGGGTCCTATGGCTACACCTTC.

The chain couples TRBV4-1 to TRBJ1-5, with 7 bases that match TRBD1. Germline trimming cut 3 bases from V and 7 bases from J; bases unmatched to any gene: 9. This CDR3 is built from 15 residues. Germline-derived CDR1 and CDR2 are MGHRA and YSYEKL. The CDR3 DNA is TGCGCCAGCAGCCACGAAAGGGGGCGACAGCAGCCCCAGCATTTT. Amino acids: CASSHERGRQQPQHF.

The J gene is TRBJ2-2, the V gene TRBV5-1, with a tentative D call TRBD1 (6 bases). From germline, CDR1 is SGHRS and CDR2 YFSETQ. Trimming removed 4 bases at V and 3 bases at J, with 16 bases between. The CDR3 totals 16 residues. The CDR3: CASSPTGPPHTGELFF. The CDR3 DNA reads TGCGCCAGCAGCCCTACAGGGCCACCTCACACCGGGGAGCTGTTTTTT.

The chain recombines TRBV11-2 with TRBJ1-6; the D is unclear. Germline V gene data show CDR1 as SGHAT and CDR2 as FQNNGV. The CDR3 sequence is 13 residues long. V was shortened by 3 bases and J by 7 bases, with 7 bases between the two germline ends. The CDR3 is CASSLERNSPLHF. The CDR3 region has the DNA TGTGCCAGCAGCTTGGAGCGAAATTCACCCCTCCACTTT.

This clone was seen many times. The chain links TRBV4-3 to TRBJ2-5; TRBD2 matches 9 bases. The CDR3 is made up of 15 amino acids. Germline CDR1 and CDR2: LGHNA and YSLEER. V gave up 3 bases and J gave up 4 bases; unmatched junction bases: 6. CDR3 coding DNA: TGCGCCAGCAGCCAGGAGCGCGGGGGGGCAGAGACCCAGTACTTC. Protein product: CASSQERGGAETQYF.

J is TRBJ2-2 and V is TRBV19, with 10 bases matching TRBD2. This CDR3 region has 15 residues. The germline CDR1 and CDR2 sequences are LNHDA and SQIVND (reference sequence). After removal of 6 bases from V and 4 bases from J, the junction contained 5 bases not matched to a gene. The CDR3 protein is CASSASGGGTGELFF. CDR3 in DNA: TGTGCCAGTAGCGCTAGCGGGGGAGGCACCGGGGAGCTGTTTTTT.

This chain joins TRBV18 and TRBJ2-1, with D possibly TRBD2 on 6 matching bases. Per the germline V gene, CDR1 is KGHSH and CDR2 is LQKENI. The CDR3 loop spans 15 amino acids. The V end lost 3 bases, the J end lost 0 bases, and 9 bases lay between the germline ends. The CDR3 protein is CASSPAGTSYNEQFF. Written as DNA, the CDR3 is TGTGCCAGCTCACCGGCGGGGACCTCCTACAATGAGCAGTTCTTC.

The V call is TRBV7-2, the J call TRBJ1-6; 9 nucleotides align to TRBD1. Per the germline V gene, CDR1 is SGHTA and CDR2 is FQGNSA. Losses at the gene ends were 1 base for V and 10 bases for J; bases not matched to a gene: 2. The CDR3 length is 14 residues. CDR3 in DNA: TGTGCCAGCAGCTTAGACAGGGGGCTCTCACCCCTCCACTTT. It translates to CASSLDRGLSPLHF.